The 9 T cell receptor beta chains listed next were all sequenced from one sample in a study of T cell repertoires in cytomegalovirus infection. MiXCR was run by TCRdb on the reads, yielding one entry per CDR3 protein. The sample comprises just over 450,000 distinct CDR3 sequences, about 44% of which are singletons, and 40% to 50% rests with the top ten. For these receptors, no antigen is known. This specimen consisted of cultured PBMCs, obtained from culture after CMV antigen stimulation. The receptors were gathered from a human donor in good health (CMV status not recorded). Some clones in this sample may be carry-over from other donors' samples.

The CDR3, as DNA: TGTGCCAGCACCGACAGGGGCTCTGGAAACACCATATATTTT. The encoded protein is CASTDRGSGNTIYF. The rearrangement links TRBV6-2 or TRBV6-3 to TRBJ1-3, with 8 bases fitting TRBD1. The V gene's germline CDR1 is MNHEY and CDR2 SVGEGT. The CDR3 totals 14 residues. V lost 7 bases to trimming and J lost 0 bases; unmatched junction nucleotides: 2.

V and J are TRBV3-1 and TRBJ2-1, with D hard to call. Trimming pared 1 base from V and 3 bases from J, leaving 4 bases between. The CDR3 runs to 13 residues. Germline assignment: CDR1 LGHDT and CDR2 YNNKEL (reference sequence). The CDR3 DNA reads TGTGCCAGCAGCCAAGTTAGCTACAATGAGCAGTTCTTC. This sequence encodes CASSQVSYNEQFF.

The chain joins TRBV28 to TRBJ2-3; 7 nucleotides line up with TRBD2. The CDR3 extends over 13 amino acids. The germline V gene has CDR1 MDHEN and CDR2 SYDVKM. V was clipped by 10 bases and J by 3 bases; unmatched bases: 7. CDR3 in amino acids: CATRGRGTDTQYF. The CDR3 DNA is TGTGCCACCAGAGGGAGGGGAACAGATACGCAGTATTTT. Based on the CDR3 plus reference TRBV28 and TRBJ2-3, the full variable domain is DVKVTQSSRYLVKRTGEKVFLECVQDMDHENMFWYRQDPGLGLRLIYFSYDVKMKEKGDIPEGYSVSREKKERFSLILESASTNQTSMYLCATRGRGTDTQYFGPGTRLTVL.

The V and J genes are TRBV6-5 and TRBJ2-1; 10 nucleotides line up with TRBD2. Germline V gives CDR1 MNHEY, CDR2 SVGAGI. This CDR3 spans 17 amino acids. The ends lost 2 bases at V and 8 bases at J; junction bases unmatched: 12. CDR3 in DNA: TGTGCCAGCAGTTACAGGGCTAGCGGGGGTATGGTCTATGAGCAGTTCTTC. This gives the protein CASSYRASGGMVYEQFF.

A few counts support this clonotype. The V call is TRBV6-6, the J call TRBJ2-1; D ambiguous. The V end lost 10 bases, the J end lost 5 bases, and 6 bases lay between the germline ends. Germline V gene sequence: CDR1 MNHNY, CDR2 SVGAGI (reference sequence). The CDR3 sequence is 10 residues long. In DNA form, the CDR3 reads TGTGCCACCCAGGACAATGAGCAGTTCTTC. Protein product: CATQDNEQFF.

The chain uses TRBV11-2 and TRBJ2-5; the match to TRBD1 covers 7 bases. The CDR3 runs to 17 residues. Losses at the gene ends were 5 bases for V and 1 base for J; bases not matched to a gene: 13. CDR1 is SGHAT, CDR2 FQNNGV, per germline. CDR3: CASSPRLRQGFQETQYF. In DNA form, the CDR3 reads TGTGCCAGCAGCCCCCGCCTTAGACAGGGATTCCAAGAGACCCAGTACTTC.

The chain couples TRBV12-5 to TRBJ1-6, with no clear D. The CDR3 spans 13 residues. V lost 3 bases, J lost 7 bases, and 7 bases lay in between. In germline, CDR1 is LGHNT, CDR2 FRNRAP. The CDR3 protein is CASGFQENSPLHF. The CDR3 nucleotides read TGTGCTAGTGGTTTTCAGGAGAATTCACCCCTCCACTTT.

This clonotype was observed many times. The chain's CDR3 is CASSLVAEQYF. The CDR3 nucleotides read TGTGCCAGCAGCCTGGTAGCCGAGCAGTACTTC. The chain links TRBV7-9 to TRBJ2-7, with D hard to call. There are 11 residues in the CDR3. Per the germline V gene, CDR1 is SEHNR and CDR2 is FQNEAQ (reference sequence). Trimming cost V 5 bases and J 6 bases, with 8 bases left between them. Supplemented by reference TRBV7-9 and TRBJ2-7, the full variable domain reads DTGVSQNPRHKITKRGQNVTFRCDPISEHNRLYWYRQTLGQGPEFLTYFQNEAQLEKSRLLSDRFSAERPKGSFSTLEIQRTEQGDSAMYLCASSLVAEQYFGPGTRLTVT.

This clonotype came up a few times. The rearrangement joins TRBV7-6 to TRBJ2-2; D is possibly TRBD2 (6 bases). V was cut by 2 bases and J by 6 bases, with 13 bases left in between. Germline-derived CDR1 and CDR2 are SGHVS and FNYEAQ. The CDR3 consists of 15 residues. CDR3 amino acids: CASSLSMRGPGELFF. The CDR3 coding sequence is TGTGCCAGCAGCTTATCCATGCGGGGTCCCGGGGAGCTGTTTTTT.